Listed here are 13 T cell receptor beta chains from one sample, sequenced in a study of blood T cell repertoires in COVID-19. Method: immunoSEQ multiplex PCR; TCRdb's copy keeps in-frame clones and lacks some. This table holds around 100,000 clones, 75% to 90% found once. Sequenced input: peripheral blood. These receptors all come from a man older than 75 with acute or convalescent COVID-19.

The gene calls are TRBV4-3 and TRBJ2-3, with 11 bases that match TRBD2. CDR1 and CDR2 (germline): LGHNA, YSLEER. The CDR3 is 17 residues long. V dropped 1 base and J dropped 2; count of bases not matched to a gene: 5. The CDR3 region is CASSQALAGENTDTQYF. The DNA for the CDR3 is TGCGCCAGCAGCCAAGCACTAGCGGGAGAAAACACAGATACGCAGTATTTT.

The chain links TRBV6-5 to TRBJ2-2, with TRBD2 as a possible D gene (5 bases). Germline V gene sequence: CDR1 MNHEY, CDR2 SVGAGI. This CDR3 has 15 amino acids. V shed 2 bases and J shed 2 bases, with 9 bases lying between them. The CDR3 DNA reads TGTGCCAGCAGTTACCTGGGGAGAAACACCGGGGAGCTGTTTTTT. Amino acids: CASSYLGRNTGELFF.

The chain uses TRBV5-4 and TRBJ2-7, with D possibly TRBD1 on 5 matching bases. CDR3 size: 15 residues. Germline CDR1 SGHNT, CDR2 YYREEE (reference sequence). V dropped 4 bases and J dropped 4 bases, with 18 bases sitting between them. In DNA form, the CDR3 reads TGTGCCAGCAGCGGTGGACGGGTGGGGCTTTACGAGCAGTACTTC. It specifies CASSGGRVGLYEQYF.

This rearrangement joins TRBV4-3 to TRBJ2-2; 9 positions agree with TRBD2. This CDR3 region has 17 residues. The germline gives CDR1 LGHNA, CDR2 YSLEER. V was pared by 5 bases and J by 5 bases, with 12 bases of the junction left unmatched. In DNA form, the CDR3 reads TGCGCCAGCAGCTCCCAACCAGCGGGAGGCCAGACCGGGGAGCTGTTTTTT. Encoded protein: CASSSQPAGGQTGELFF.

As DNA, the CDR3 is TGTGCCAGCAGAACCACCACAGGGGGCACTTCACCCCTCCACTTT. Translation gives CASRTTTGGTSPLHF. The rearrangement uses TRBV3-1 (or the pseudogene TRBV3-2) and TRBJ1-6; 9 bases line up with TRBD1. Trimming removed 6 bases from V and 9 bases from J; junction bases left unmatched: 9. The length of the CDR3 is 15 residues. Germline CDR1 reads LGHDT; CDR2 reads YNNKEL (reference sequence).

V is TRBV27 and J is TRBJ2-7; 13 bases map to TRBD2. Trimming at V came to 5 bases and at J to 4 bases, leaving 11 bases not matched to a gene. This CDR3 region has 17 residues. Germline CDR1 reads MNHEY; CDR2 reads SMNVEV (reference sequence). The DNA of the CDR3 is TGTGCCAGCAGTCCGGGACCCGGGACTAGCGGGACATACGAGCAGTACTTC. As protein: CASSPGPGTSGTYEQYF.

The chain combines TRBV29-1 with TRBJ2-5; 8 bases match TRBD1. Trimming removed 6 bases from V and 5 bases from J; junction bases left unmatched: 8. The CDR3 is 13 residues long. Germline V CDR1 and CDR2: SQVTM, ANQGSEA. The DNA for the CDR3 is TGCAGCGTCATTAAACAGGGGGATGAGACCCAGTACTTC. Translated: CSVIKQGDETQYF.

The chain joins TRBV18 to TRBJ1-5; 8 bases map to TRBD1. Germline CDR1 is KGHSH and CDR2 is LQKENI. Trimming at V came to 6 bases and at J to 2 bases, leaving 6 bases not matched to a gene. CDR3 size: 15 residues. The CDR3 coding sequence is TGTGCCAGCTCCCAGGGGGCGAATGGCAATCAGCCCCAGCATTTT. Translated: CASSQGANGNQPQHF.

This chain joins TRBV5-1 and TRBJ2-2, with D perhaps TRBD2 (5 bases). V lost 0 bases to trimming and J lost 5 bases, with 11 bases between them. Per the germline V gene, CDR1 is SGHRS and CDR2 is YFSETQ. The CDR3 consists of 15 residues. The CDR3 loop is CASSLERALTGELFF. CDR3 sequence (DNA): TGCGCCAGCAGCTTGGAGAGGGCCCTAACCGGGGAGCTGTTTTTT.

V usage is TRBV5-4 and J usage is TRBJ2-1, with D tentatively TRBD1 (6 bases). This CDR3 comprises 15 residues. Trimming left V 7 bases short and J 4 bases short, with 18 bases between. Germline V gene data show CDR1 as SGHNT and CDR2 as YYREEE (reference sequence). CDR3 DNA sequence: TGTGCCAGCCACACGGCAGGGACATTGTACAATGAGCAGTTCTTC. It yields the protein CASHTAGTLYNEQFF.

The chain combines TRBV3-1 (or the pseudogene TRBV3-2) with TRBJ2-1, with 9 bases matching TRBD2. There are 15 residues in the CDR3. Germline assignment: CDR1 LGHDT and CDR2 YNNKEL (reference sequence). The ends lost 4 bases at V and 7 bases at J; junction bases unmatched: 8. CDR3 amino acids: CASSPPGLAGNEQFF. Here the CDR3 DNA reads TGTGCCAGCAGCCCCCCGGGACTAGCAGGTAATGAGCAGTTCTTC.

The chain links TRBV28 to TRBJ1-5, with D unresolved. The length of the CDR3 is 12 residues. V gave up 10 bases and J gave up 5 bases, with 12 bases separating them. Germline-derived CDR1 and CDR2 are MDHEN and SYDVKM. For the CDR3, the DNA is TGTGCCACCGAGATGGAGGATCAGCCCCAGCATTTT. Its protein product is CATEMEDQPQHF.

There are a few counts of this clone. An end of the junction does not agree with germline; a read error may underlie this. The chain employs TRBV7-7 and TRBJ2-3, with 9 nucleotides matching TRBD1. The germline gives CDR1 SSHAT, CDR2 FNYEAQ (reference sequence). The length of the CDR3 is 17 residues. CDR3 DNA: TGTGCTAGCAGCCAGACAAGCCCGGGACAGGGAGCAGATACGCAGTATTTT. Its protein product is CASSQTSPGQGADTQYF.